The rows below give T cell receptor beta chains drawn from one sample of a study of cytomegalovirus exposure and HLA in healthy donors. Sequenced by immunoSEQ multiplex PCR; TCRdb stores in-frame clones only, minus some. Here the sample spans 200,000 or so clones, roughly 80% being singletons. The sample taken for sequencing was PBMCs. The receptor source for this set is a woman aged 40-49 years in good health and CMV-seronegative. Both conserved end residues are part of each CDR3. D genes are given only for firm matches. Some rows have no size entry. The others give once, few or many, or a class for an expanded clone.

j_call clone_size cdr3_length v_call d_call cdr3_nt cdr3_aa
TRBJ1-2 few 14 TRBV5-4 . TGTGCCAGCAGCGGGGGGGTCCTCCGCTATGGCTACACCTTC CASSGGVLRYGYTF
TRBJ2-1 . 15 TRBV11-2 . TGTGCCAGCAGCCTACAGGGCATTCGGTACAATGAGCAGTTCTTC CASSLQGIRYNEQFF
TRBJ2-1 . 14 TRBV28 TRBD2 TGTGCCAGCAGTTACCGGGGGAGGGGCAATGAGCAGTTCTTC CASSYRGRGNEQFF
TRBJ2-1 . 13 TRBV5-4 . TGTGCCAGCAGCTGGGGAGGGGGGAATGAGCAGTTCTTC CASSWGGGNEQFF
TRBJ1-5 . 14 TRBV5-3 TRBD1 TGTGCCAGAAGCAACGGACAGGGCAATCAGCCCCAGCATTTT CARSNGQGNQPQHF
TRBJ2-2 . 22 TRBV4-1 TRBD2 TGCGCCAGCAGCCCATCGGGACAAACCGGGTCTAGCGGGAGGCCAGGGGTCGGGGAGCTGTTTTTT CASSPSGQTGSSGRPGVGELFF
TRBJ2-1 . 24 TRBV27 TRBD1 TGTGCCAGCAGTAAAATAGACAGGGGGGGTTTGAAGAGAGTCGACCAACGAAAAAGCAATGAGCAGTTCTTC CASSKIDRGGLKRVDQRKSNEQFF
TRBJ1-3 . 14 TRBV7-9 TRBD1 TGTGCCAGCAGCCCAGGACAGGGAAGAGACACCATATATTTT CASSPGQGRDTIYF
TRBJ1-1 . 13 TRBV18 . TGTGCCAGCTCACACACAGAGAACACTGAAGCTTTCTTT CASSHTENTEAFF
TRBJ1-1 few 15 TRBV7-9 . TGTTCCAGCACCCGGACCGAGACAGGGAACACTGAAGCTTTCTTT CSSTRTETGNTEAFF
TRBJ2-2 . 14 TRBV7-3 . TGTGCCAGCAGATCACAGCCGAACACCGGGGAGCTGTTTTTT CASRSQPNTGELFF
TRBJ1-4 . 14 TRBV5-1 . TGCGCCAGCAGCCCCCGGGAAGGTAATGAAAAACTGTTTTTT CASSPREGNEKLFF
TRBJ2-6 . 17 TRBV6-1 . TGTGCCAGCAGTGAAGCTACAGGGCCTCTCGGGGCCAACGTCCTGACTTTC CASSEATGPLGANVLTF
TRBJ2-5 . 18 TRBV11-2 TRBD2 TGTGCCAGCAGCTTACAAGGGGTTGGTAGCGGGAGGGTGGAGACCCAGTACTTC CASSLQGVGSGRVETQYF
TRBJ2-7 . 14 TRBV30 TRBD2 TGTGCCTGGAGTCTTGCGGGAGGGTCCAACGAGCAGTACTTC CAWSLAGGSNEQYF
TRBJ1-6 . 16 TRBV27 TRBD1 TGTGCCAGCAGTTTAGCAAAGGGGACAGGTTGGTCACCCCTCCACTTT CASSLAKGTGWSPLHF
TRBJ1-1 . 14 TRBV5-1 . TGCGCCAGCAGCTTGAGGGACATGAACACTGAAGCTTTCTTT CASSLRDMNTEAFF
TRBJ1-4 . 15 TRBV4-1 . TGCGCCAGCAGCCTTACGATCCAACGGAATGAAAAACTGTTTTTT CASSLTIQRNEKLFF
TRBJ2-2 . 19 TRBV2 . TGTGCCAGCACCCCGTGGGGGGGACTACAGGGTCTAAACACCGGGGAGCTGTTTTTT CASTPWGGLQGLNTGELFF
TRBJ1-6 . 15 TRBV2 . TGTGCCAGCATGAGACAGAGCTCCTATAATTCACCCCTCCACTTT CASMRQSSYNSPLHF
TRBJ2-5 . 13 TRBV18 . TGTGCCAGCTCACCACCGATGGCTGAGACCCAGTACTTC CASSPPMAETQYF
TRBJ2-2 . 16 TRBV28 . TGTGCCAGCAGATTTAAGGTGGGCGCGAACACCGGGGAGCTGTTTTTT CASRFKVGANTGELFF
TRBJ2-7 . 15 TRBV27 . TGTGCCAGCAGTTACCGAACAGGGGGGGCCTACGAGCAGTACTTC CASSYRTGGAYEQYF
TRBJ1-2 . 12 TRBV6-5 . TGTGCCAGCAGTTACGCAGACTATGGCTACACCTTC CASSYADYGYTF
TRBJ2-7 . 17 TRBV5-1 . TGCGCCAGCAGCTTGGACCGGGTCTTCGCGGACTCCTACGAGCAGTACTTC CASSLDRVFADSYEQYF
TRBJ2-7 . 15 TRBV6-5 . TGTGCCAGCAGTGTGGGTGCGGGACGGGTCTACGAGCAGTACTTC CASSVGAGRVYEQYF
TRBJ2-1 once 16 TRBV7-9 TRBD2 TGTGCCAGCAGCTTACGGAAGCGGGAGGTAGGCAATGAGCAGTTCTTC CASSLRKREVGNEQFF